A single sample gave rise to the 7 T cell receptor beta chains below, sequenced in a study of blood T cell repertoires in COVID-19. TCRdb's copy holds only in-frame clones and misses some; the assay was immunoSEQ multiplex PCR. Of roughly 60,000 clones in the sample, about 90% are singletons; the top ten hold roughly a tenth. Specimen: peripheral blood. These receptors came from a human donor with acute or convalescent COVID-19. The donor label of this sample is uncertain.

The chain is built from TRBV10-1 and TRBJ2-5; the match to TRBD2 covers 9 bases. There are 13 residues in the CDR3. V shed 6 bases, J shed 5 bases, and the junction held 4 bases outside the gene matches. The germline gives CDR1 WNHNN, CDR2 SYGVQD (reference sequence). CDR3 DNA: TGCGCCAGCAGCCCGGGACTAGCTGAGACCCAGTACTTC. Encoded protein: CASSPGLAETQYF.

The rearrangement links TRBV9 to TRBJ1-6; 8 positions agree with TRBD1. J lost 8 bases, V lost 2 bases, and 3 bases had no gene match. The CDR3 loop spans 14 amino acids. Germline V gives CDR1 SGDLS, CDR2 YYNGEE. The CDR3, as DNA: TGTGCCAGCAGCGTGACAGGGGAAGATTCACCCCTCCACTTT. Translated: CASSVTGEDSPLHF.

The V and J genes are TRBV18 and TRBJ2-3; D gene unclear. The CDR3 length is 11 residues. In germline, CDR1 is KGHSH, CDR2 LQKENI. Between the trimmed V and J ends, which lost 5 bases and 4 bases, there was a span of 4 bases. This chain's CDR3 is CASSNSDTQYF. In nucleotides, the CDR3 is TGTGCCAGCTCAAACTCAGATACGCAGTATTTT.

The CDR3 loop reads CASSPGLHNEQFF. CDR3 in DNA: TGTGCCAGCTCTCCGGGACTTCACAATGAGCAGTTCTTC. J is TRBJ2-1 and V is TRBV18; D might be TRBD2 (6 bases). The germline V gene encodes CDR1 KGHSH and CDR2 LQKENI. Trimming shortened V by 6 bases and J by 5 bases, and 11 bases separated the two germline ends. This CDR3 spans 13 amino acids.

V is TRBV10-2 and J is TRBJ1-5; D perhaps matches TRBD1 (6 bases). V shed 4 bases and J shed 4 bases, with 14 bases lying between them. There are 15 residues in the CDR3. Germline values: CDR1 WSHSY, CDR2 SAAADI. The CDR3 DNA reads TGCGCCAGCAGTGGGGGGGGCAGGGAAAATCAGCCCCAGCATTTT. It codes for CASSGGGRENQPQHF.

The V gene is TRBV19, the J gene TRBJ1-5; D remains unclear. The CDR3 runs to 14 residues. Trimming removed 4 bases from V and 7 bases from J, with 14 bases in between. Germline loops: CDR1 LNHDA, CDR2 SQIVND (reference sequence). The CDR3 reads CASSTSGDGQPQHF. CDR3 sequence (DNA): TGTGCCAGTAGTACGTCCGGGGATGGCCAGCCCCAGCATTTT. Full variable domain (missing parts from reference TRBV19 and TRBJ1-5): DGGITQSPKYLFRKEGQNVTLSCEQNLNHDAMYWYRQDPGQGLRLIYYSQIVNDFQKGDIAEGYSVSREKKESFPLTVTSAQKNPTAFYLCASSTSGDGQPQHFGDGTRLSIL.

The CDR3 DNA sequence: TGCGCCAGCCCCCACGGACAGGCCTATCAGCCCCAGCATTTT. Translation: CASPHGQAYQPQHF. The V and J genes are TRBV5-1 and TRBJ1-5, with TRBD1 matching over 7 bases. The V gene's germline CDR1 is SGHRS and CDR2 YFSETQ. The CDR3 has 14 residues. The V and J ends lost 7 bases and 5 bases, in that order; junction bases with no gene match: 9.